Included here is one T cell receptor beta chain sequence, with context. Its matching antigen is unknown. Other nucleotide sequences from this sample produce the same CDR3. These data originate in a study of shared clonotypes between healthy human individuals. This table comes from immunoSEQ multiplex PCR, and its TCRdb copy is limited to in-frame clones, with some not included. The sample holds roughly 1,100,000 clones, 65% to 75% seen once. General study results and limits: Specimens sampled were limited to blood, with tissue repertoires likely differing. Sharing across four donors was seen in 4% to 5% of naive CD4 clonotypes.

This clonotype was sampled from a man aged 18 to 29 in good health. The sequencing sample was made of memory CD4+ T cells sorted from blood. Subset noted: CD45RA-negative fraction.

The CDR3 protein is CAWSVAGANVLTF. CDR3 DNA: TGTGCCTGGAGTGTAGCTGGGGCCAACGTCCTGACTTTC. This sequence joins TRBV30 and TRBJ2-6; D gene ambiguous. CDR1 is GTSNPN, CDR2 SVGIG, per germline (reference sequence). The CDR3 contains 13 residues. Deletions cut 0 bases from V and 2 bases from J, with 2 bases between.